These 8 T cell receptor beta chains were sequenced from one sample in a study of T cells after yellow fever vaccination. A single record per CDR3 protein comes from TCRdb applying MiXCR to the 5' RACE reads. The sample holds about 630,000 distinct CDR3 sequences, roughly an eighth seen once. Sequences were derived from PBMCs, sampled on the day of the yellow fever booster vaccination. The source is a man aged 25-40 years who received the YFV17D yellow fever vaccine.

The chain couples TRBV7-2 to TRBJ1-2; TRBD1 is a possible D gene (5 bases). CDR3 length equals 15 residues. Per germline, CDR1 SGHTA and CDR2 FQGNSA. Trimming shortened V by 7 bases and J by 1 base, and 16 bases separated the two germline ends. The chain's CDR3 is CASTPRSGVNYGYTF. CDR3 bases: TGTGCCAGCACCCCGAGGTCGGGGGTTAACTATGGCTACACCTTC.

In this sample, this clonotype turned up many times. The V and J genes are TRBV20-1 and TRBJ2-1, with D possibly TRBD2 on 6 matching bases. V dropped 1 base and J dropped 6 bases, with 10 bases sitting between them. Per germline, CDR1 DFQATT and CDR2 SNEGSKA (reference sequence). There are 13 residues in the CDR3. The CDR3 here is CSARGGGINEQFF. Written as DNA, the CDR3 is TGCAGTGCTAGAGGAGGAGGGATCAATGAGCAGTTCTTC.

J is TRBJ1-4 and V is TRBV20-1; unclear D gene. V was shortened by 3 bases and J by 8 bases, with 16 bases between the two germline ends. Germline V gene lookup returns CDR1 DFQATT and CDR2 SNEGSKA (reference sequence). The CDR3 runs 14 residues. This CDR3 is CSASPPNSREKLFF. Written as DNA, the CDR3 is TGCAGTGCTAGCCCCCCGAACAGTAGGGAAAAACTGTTTTTT.

CDR3 protein: CATSDRPLAGEETQYF. CDR3 coding DNA: TGTGCCACCAGTGATCGACCCCTAGCGGGAGAAGAGACCCAGTACTTC. The V call is TRBV24-1, the J call TRBJ2-5; 10 bases map to TRBD2. Germline lookup yields CDR1 KGHDR and CDR2 SFDVKD. The CDR3 consists of 16 residues. The junction had 6 bases not matched to a gene; V was cut back by 3 bases and J by 3 bases.

This clonotype was recorded a few times. The J gene is TRBJ2-7, the V gene TRBV5-5; D is unclear. Per the germline V gene, CDR1 is SGHKS and CDR2 is YYEKEE (reference sequence). This CDR3 has 12 amino acids. Trimming shortened V by 1 base and J by 5 bases, and 7 bases separated the two germline ends. CDR3 sequence: CASSLYTNEQYF. The CDR3 DNA sequence: TGTGCCAGCAGCTTGTATACAAACGAGCAGTACTTC.

This chain joins TRBV28 and TRBJ1-2, with D perhaps matching TRBD1 (6 bases). The CDR3 runs 16 residues. The V gene's germline CDR1 is MDHEN and CDR2 SYDVKM. V was clipped by 6 bases and J by 4 bases, with 21 bases between them. CDR3 amino acids: CASSSLGVGGTYGYTF. The CDR3 coding sequence is TGTGCCAGCAGCTCCCTCGGGGTAGGGGGTACCTATGGCTACACCTTC.

V and J are TRBV11-1 and TRBJ2-1; TRBD2 matches at 10 bases. CDR3 length equals 19 residues. The trim removed 8 bases at V and 5 bases at J, leaving 21 bases unmatched. Per germline, CDR1 SGHAT and CDR2 FQDESV (reference sequence). The chain's CDR3 is CASLPRGLAGVRQDNEQFF. The CDR3 DNA reads TGTGCCAGCCTACCCAGGGGGCTAGCGGGAGTGCGGCAGGACAATGAGCAGTTCTTC.

With respect to this clonotype: One base away lies a much larger clone, so this may be a sequencing read error. The V call is TRBV7-2, the J call TRBJ1-2; D might be TRBD1 (5 bases). The germline V gene has CDR1 SGHTA and CDR2 FQGNSA. The CDR3 consists of 12 residues. V lost 7 bases and J 6 bases, leaving 12 bases between the germline ends. The chain's CDR3 is CASIARQNGYTF. The CDR3 bases are TGTGCCAGCATCGCACGACAGAATGGCTACACCTTC. Complete variable domain (other parts from reference TRBV7-2 and TRBJ1-2): GAGVSQSPSNKVTEKGKDVELRCDPISGHTALYWYRQSLGQGLEFLIYFQGNSAPDKSGLPSDRFSAERTGGSVSTLTIQRTQQEDSAVYLCASIARQNGYTFGSGTRLTVV.